The 19 T cell receptor beta chains presented below share a single source sample, sequenced in a study of vaccination and CD4 T cells after COVID-19 (dated 2022 in TCRdb). These receptors have no identified antigens. The library was built by means of PCR. TCRdb shows the sequencer as Illumina iSeq 100. TCR sequencing of DNA from cultured CD4+ T cells used the Oncomine TCR Beta short-read assay at the Johns Hopkins FTIC core. Clones were called with MiXCR by TCRdb after fastp trimmed the public reads at Q25, and only in-frame beta chains were retained. Identical CDR3 protein sequences are pooled into one entry, listed with their most common genes and DNA. Recorded for this sample are just over 14,000 distinct CDR3 sequences; 52% of them occurred a single time. The biggest ten clones account for roughly 7.8% of the sample. The sample's treatment or condition, from its label and the paper: roughly 10-day PBMC culture with coronavirus spike peptide pools or control peptides (ViraFEST assay).

Sequenced material: CD4+ T cells from blood, cultured in vitro. The receptors originated from a human donor who had recovered from COVID-19.

The chain joins TRBV19 to TRBJ1-2; D gene ambiguous. In germline, CDR1 is LNHDA, CDR2 SQIVND (reference sequence). This CDR3 comprises 13 residues. With 6 bases removed from V and 2 bases from J, the gap between germline ends came to 10 bases. For the CDR3, the DNA is TGTGCCAGTAGCGACGGAATAAACTATGGCTACACCTTC. The encoded protein is CASSDGINYGYTF.

V gene TRBV2 combines with J gene TRBJ1-1; D is unresolved. The CDR3 spans 13 residues. Trimming removed 8 bases from V and 6 bases from J, with 16 bases in between. In germline, CDR1 is SNHLY, CDR2 FYNNEI. The CDR3 coding sequence is TGTGCCAGCCTTCTTAGGCTAGGCGCTGAAGCTTTCTTT. Protein sequence: CASLLRLGAEAFF.

In its sample, this clonotype was seen a few times. CDR3 sequence (DNA): TGTGCCAGCGGCCGTGGACAGGGAGGAGGGCACTATGGCTACACCTTC. Encoded protein: CASGRGQGGGHYGYTF. V is TRBV27 and J is TRBJ1-2; 8 bases line up with TRBD1. The CDR3 length is 16 residues. Per the germline V gene, CDR1 is MNHEY and CDR2 is SMNVEV (reference sequence). Unmatched junction bases numbered 14, after V lost 8 bases and J lost 3 bases.

The chain uses TRBV27 and TRBJ1-5; TRBD1 aligns across 11 bases. Germline values: CDR1 MNHEY, CDR2 SMNVEV (reference sequence). Trimming removed 5 bases from V and 5 bases from J; junction bases left unmatched: 5. This CDR3 is built from 15 residues. CDR3: CASSRRDRGYQPQHF. The CDR3 DNA sequence: TGTGCCAGCAGTAGGAGGGACAGGGGGTATCAGCCCCAGCATTTT.

This clonotype was seen only a few times. This chain links TRBV5-1 with TRBJ1-2; D not resolved. Trimming shortened V by 0 bases and J by 3 bases, and 9 bases separated the two germline ends. Germline-derived CDR1 and CDR2 are SGHRS and YFSETQ. The CDR3 length is 14 residues. The CDR3 coding sequence is TGCGCCAGCAGCTTGGGGACGCCCGACTATGGCTACACCTTC. As protein: CASSLGTPDYGYTF.

V is TRBV7-2 and J is TRBJ2-1; D possibly corresponds to TRBD1 (6 bases). The germline V and J ends were trimmed by 3 bases and 4 bases, with 13 bases remaining between them. The CDR3 covers 15 residues. Germline CDR1 and CDR2: SGHTA and FQGNSA. CDR3 residues: CASSFSGQSYNEQFF. DNA for the CDR3: TGTGCCAGCAGCTTCTCCGGACAGAGTTACAATGAGCAGTTCTTC. Variable domain in full (rest from reference TRBV7-2 and TRBJ2-1): GAGVSQSPSNKVTEKGKDVELRCDPISGHTALYWYRQSLGQGLEFLIYFQGNSAPDKSGLPSDRFSAERTGGSVSTLTIQRTQQEDSAVYLCASSFSGQSYNEQFFGPGTRLTVL.

This clonotype was seen only a few times. This chain connects TRBV24-1 to TRBJ1-2, with D perhaps TRBD1 (6 bases). The length of the CDR3 is 16 residues. Looked up from germline, CDR1 is KGHDR and CDR2 is SFDVKD. With 4 bases removed from V and 3 bases from J, the gap between germline ends came to 17 bases. Here the CDR3 DNA reads TGTGCCACCAGTGACCCGGGACATCCGGCTGACTATGGCTACACCTTC. Its translation is CATSDPGHPADYGYTF.

This chain uses TRBV11-2 with TRBJ2-5; 11 nucleotides agree with TRBD2. This CDR3 has 15 amino acids. Germline CDR1 is SGHAT and CDR2 is FQNNGV. V gave up 5 bases and J gave up 3 bases; unmatched junction bases: 5. The CDR3 sequence: CASSPGTSGEETQYF. DNA of the CDR3: TGTGCCAGCAGCCCCGGGACTAGCGGAGAAGAGACCCAGTACTTC. The entire variable domain, with the rest obtained from reference TRBV11-2 and TRBJ2-5, is as follows: EAGVAQSPRYKIIEKRQSVAFWCNPISGHATLYWYQQILGQGPKLLIQFQNNGVVDDSQLPKDRFSAERLKGVDSTLKIQPAKLEDSAVYLCASSPGTSGEETQYFGPGTRLLVL.

This clonotype was observed a few times. The rearrangement joins TRBV20-1 to TRBJ2-1; TRBD2 agrees at 7 bases. CDR1 and CDR2 from the germline V gene are DFQATT and SNEGSKA (reference sequence). Trimming took 2 bases from V and 10 from J; bases not matched to a gene: 26. The CDR3 is 19 amino acids. CDR3 sequence (DNA): TGCAGTGCTAGACTGAGGCTAGCGGATCCGTCATTTTACAATGAGGAGCAGTTCTTC. It codes for CSARLRLADPSFYNEEQFF.

In the case of this clonotype: A read error may account for a junction end that differs from germline. The chain links TRBV7-3 to TRBJ2-1, with D possibly TRBD1 on 5 matching bases. CDR3 length equals 11 residues. CDR1 and CDR2 from the germline V gene are SGHTA and FQGTGA. The CDR3 spells CASRRGNEQFF. The CDR3 DNA reads TGCGCCAGCAGAAGGGGCAATGAGCAGTTCTTC.

This clonotype came up once. The genes are TRBV7-9 and TRBJ2-3, with D possibly TRBD2 on 6 matching bases. Trimming shortened V by 7 bases and J by 7 bases, and 24 bases separated the two germline ends. Germline loops: CDR1 SEHNR, CDR2 FQNEAQ (reference sequence). This CDR3 has 16 residues. DNA of the CDR3: TGTGCCAGCATCGAACGGGGTAGCGGAAGCGCAAATACGCAGTATTTT. It yields the protein CASIERGSGSANTQYF.

The sample holds one count of this clonotype. The chain couples TRBV19 to TRBJ1-2; 7 nucleotides line up with TRBD1. The CDR3 contains 13 residues. V dropped 6 bases and J dropped 7; count of bases not matched to a gene: 8. The germline V gene has CDR1 LNHDA and CDR2 SQIVND (reference sequence). CDR3 protein: CASRETGWFGYTF. DNA for the CDR3: TGTGCCAGTAGGGAGACAGGGTGGTTTGGCTACACCTTC.

The chain joins TRBV15 to TRBJ1-1, with a weak D call TRBD1 (5 bases). CDR1 and CDR2 from the germline V gene are LNHNV and YYDKDF (reference sequence). Trimming shortened V by 1 base and J by 3 bases, and 9 bases separated the two germline ends. The CDR3 is made up of 14 amino acids. CDR3 DNA: TGTGCCACCAGCAGAGGACAGTTATACACTGAAGCTTTCTTT. Protein sequence: CATSRGQLYTEAFF.

The chain joins TRBV5-6 to TRBJ1-2; 7 bases agree with TRBD1. Germline-derived CDR1 and CDR2 are SGHDT and YYEEEE. The length of the CDR3 is 13 residues. Trimming cost V 4 bases and J 5 bases; bases outside gene matches: 5. As DNA, the CDR3 is TGTGCCAGCAGCCCCGGACAGGAGTATGGCTACACCTTC. This codes for CASSPGQEYGYTF.

V gene TRBV7-6 combines with J gene TRBJ2-7, with D perhaps matching TRBD2 (6 bases). Deletions cut 1 base from V and 2 bases from J, with 12 bases between. Germline-derived CDR1 and CDR2 are SGHVS and FNYEAQ. The CDR3 loop spans 15 amino acids. The CDR3 nucleotides are TGTGCCAGCAGCTTAGTGGCTAGCGAGCCCTACGAGCAGTACTTC. Translated, it gives CASSLVASEPYEQYF.

The V call is TRBV7-9, the J call TRBJ2-3; possibly TRBD2 for D (6 bases). The V gene lost 4 bases and the J gene lost 2 bases, with 13 bases spanning the gap. CDR1 is SEHNR and CDR2 is FQNEAQ in the germline V gene (reference sequence). The CDR3 is made up of 15 amino acids. As DNA, the CDR3 is TGTGCCAGCAGCTCGGGAGTGGGAGCCACAGATACGCAGTATTTT. It translates to CASSSGVGATDTQYF.

This clonotype was seen a handful of times. V is TRBV20-1 and J is TRBJ1-2; possibly TRBD1 for D (6 bases). The CDR3 has 12 amino acids. CDR1 and CDR2 from the germline V gene are DFQATT and SNEGSKA (reference sequence). Trimming stripped 0 bases from V and 6 bases from J, with 8 bases between. The CDR3 DNA reads TGCAGTGCTAGAGAACCAGGGGATGGCTACACCTTC. Translated, it gives CSAREPGDGYTF.

The chain uses TRBV5-4 and TRBJ2-4; 7 nucleotides agree with TRBD1. The junction had 8 bases not matched to a gene; V was cut back by 4 bases and J by 1 base. The CDR3 is 16 residues long. In germline, CDR1 is SGHNT, CDR2 YYREEE (reference sequence). This CDR3 reads CASSPDREGAKNIQYF. The CDR3 bases are TGTGCCAGCAGCCCCGACAGGGAAGGGGCCAAAAACATTCAGTACTTC.

The chain uses TRBV29-1 and TRBJ2-7; D may be TRBD2 (6 bases). Germline lookup yields CDR1 SQVTM and CDR2 ANQGSEA. Trimming removed 3 bases from V and 7 bases from J, with 13 bases in between. The CDR3 consists of 12 residues. CDR3 bases: TGCAGCGTTGATCAGGTAGGAGGGGAGCAGTACTTC. It encodes CSVDQVGGEQYF.